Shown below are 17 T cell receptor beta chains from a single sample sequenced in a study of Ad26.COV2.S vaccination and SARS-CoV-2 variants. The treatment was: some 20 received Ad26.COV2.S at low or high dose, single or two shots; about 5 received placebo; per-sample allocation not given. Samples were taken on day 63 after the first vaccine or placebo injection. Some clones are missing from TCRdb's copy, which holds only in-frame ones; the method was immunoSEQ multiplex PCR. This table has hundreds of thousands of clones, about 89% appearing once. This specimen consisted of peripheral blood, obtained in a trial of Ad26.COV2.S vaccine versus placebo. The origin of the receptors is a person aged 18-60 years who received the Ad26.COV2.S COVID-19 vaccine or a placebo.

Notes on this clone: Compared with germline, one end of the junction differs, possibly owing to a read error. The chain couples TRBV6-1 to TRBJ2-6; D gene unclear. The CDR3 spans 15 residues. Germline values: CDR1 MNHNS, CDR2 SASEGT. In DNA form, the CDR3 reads TGTGCCAGCAGTAAAGCGCACTCTGGGGCCAACGTCCTGACTTTC. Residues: CASSKAHSGANVLTF.

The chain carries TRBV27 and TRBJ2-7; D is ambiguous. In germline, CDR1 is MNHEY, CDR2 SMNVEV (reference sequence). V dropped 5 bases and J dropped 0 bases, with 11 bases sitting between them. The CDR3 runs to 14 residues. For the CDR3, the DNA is TGTGCCAGCAGTCCTCGACAAATCTCCTACGAGCAGTACTTC. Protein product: CASSPRQISYEQYF.

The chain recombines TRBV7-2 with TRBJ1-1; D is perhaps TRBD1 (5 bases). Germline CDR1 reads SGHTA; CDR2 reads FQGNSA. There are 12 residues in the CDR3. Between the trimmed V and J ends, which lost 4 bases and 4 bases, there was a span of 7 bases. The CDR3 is CASSSGLTEAFF. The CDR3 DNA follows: TGTGCCAGCAGCTCAGGGCTCACTGAAGCTTTCTTT.

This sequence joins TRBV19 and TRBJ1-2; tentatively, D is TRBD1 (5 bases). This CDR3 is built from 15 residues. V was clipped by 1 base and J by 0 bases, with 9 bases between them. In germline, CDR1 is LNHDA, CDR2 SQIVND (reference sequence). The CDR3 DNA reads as TGTGCCAGTAGTATAGGGGACGGAACTAACTATGGCTACACCTTC. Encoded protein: CASSIGDGTNYGYTF.

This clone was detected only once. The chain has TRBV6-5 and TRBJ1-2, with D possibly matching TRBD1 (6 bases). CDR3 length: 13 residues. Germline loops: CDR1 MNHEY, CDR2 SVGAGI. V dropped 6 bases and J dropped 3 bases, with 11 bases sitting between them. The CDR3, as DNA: TGTGCCAGCAGATCGGACAGAGACTATGGCTACACCTTC. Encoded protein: CASRSDRDYGYTF.

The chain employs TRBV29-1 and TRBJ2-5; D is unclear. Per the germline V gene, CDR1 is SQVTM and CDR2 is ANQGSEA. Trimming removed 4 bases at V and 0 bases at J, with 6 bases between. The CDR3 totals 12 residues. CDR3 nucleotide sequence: TGCAGCGTTGTACTTAACCAAGAGACCCAGTACTTC. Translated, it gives CSVVLNQETQYF.

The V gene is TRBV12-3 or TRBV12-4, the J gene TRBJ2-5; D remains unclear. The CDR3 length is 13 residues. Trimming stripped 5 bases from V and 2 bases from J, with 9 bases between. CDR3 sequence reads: CASSPRLQETQYF. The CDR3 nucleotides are TGTGCCAGCAGTCCAAGGTTACAAGAGACCCAGTACTTC.

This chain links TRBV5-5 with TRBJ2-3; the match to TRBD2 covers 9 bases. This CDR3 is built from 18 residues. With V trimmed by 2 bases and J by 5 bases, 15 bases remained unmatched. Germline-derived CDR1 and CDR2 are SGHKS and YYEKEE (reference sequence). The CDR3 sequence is CASSLEGGRGSLGDTQYF. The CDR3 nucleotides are TGTGCCAGCAGCTTAGAGGGCGGGAGGGGATCTTTGGGAGATACGCAGTATTTT.

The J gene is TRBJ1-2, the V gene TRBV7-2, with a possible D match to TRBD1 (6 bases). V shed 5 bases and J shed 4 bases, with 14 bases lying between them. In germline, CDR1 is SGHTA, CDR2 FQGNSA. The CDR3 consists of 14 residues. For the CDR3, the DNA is TGTGCCAGCAGCCCCGGGACACCTTCCTATGGCTACACCTTC. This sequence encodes CASSPGTPSYGYTF.

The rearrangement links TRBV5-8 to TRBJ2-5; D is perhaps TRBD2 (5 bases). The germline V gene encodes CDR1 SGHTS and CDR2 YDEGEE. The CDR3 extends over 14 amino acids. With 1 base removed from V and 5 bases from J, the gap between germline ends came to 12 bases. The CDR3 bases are TGTGCCAGCAGCTTGATAGGGCGGGTGGAGACCCAGTACTTC. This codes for CASSLIGRVETQYF.

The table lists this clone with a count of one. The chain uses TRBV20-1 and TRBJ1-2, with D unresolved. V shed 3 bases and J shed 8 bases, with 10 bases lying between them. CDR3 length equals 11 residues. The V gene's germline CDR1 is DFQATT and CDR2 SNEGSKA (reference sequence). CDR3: CSARAPGGYTF. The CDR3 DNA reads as TGCAGTGCTAGGGCCCCAGGAGGCTACACCTTC.

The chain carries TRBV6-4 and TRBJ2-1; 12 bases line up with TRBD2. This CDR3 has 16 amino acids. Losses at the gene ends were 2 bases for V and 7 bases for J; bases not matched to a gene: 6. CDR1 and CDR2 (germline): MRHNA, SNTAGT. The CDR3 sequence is CASSDRTSGVGNEQFF. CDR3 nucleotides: TGTGCCAGCAGTGACAGGACTAGCGGGGTCGGGAATGAGCAGTTCTTC.

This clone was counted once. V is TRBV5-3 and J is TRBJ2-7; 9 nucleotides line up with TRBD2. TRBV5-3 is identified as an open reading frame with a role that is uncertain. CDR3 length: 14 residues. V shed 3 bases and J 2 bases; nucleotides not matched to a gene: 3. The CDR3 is CARSWTSEAYEQYF. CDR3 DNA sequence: TGTGCCAGAAGCTGGACTAGCGAAGCCTACGAGCAGTACTTC.

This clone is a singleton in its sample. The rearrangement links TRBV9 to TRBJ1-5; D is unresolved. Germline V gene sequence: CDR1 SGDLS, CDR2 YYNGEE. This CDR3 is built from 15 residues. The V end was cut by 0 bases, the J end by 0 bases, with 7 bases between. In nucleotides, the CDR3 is TGTGCCAGCAGCGTAGGAATAGATAGCAATCAGCCCCAGCATTTT. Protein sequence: CASSVGIDSNQPQHF.

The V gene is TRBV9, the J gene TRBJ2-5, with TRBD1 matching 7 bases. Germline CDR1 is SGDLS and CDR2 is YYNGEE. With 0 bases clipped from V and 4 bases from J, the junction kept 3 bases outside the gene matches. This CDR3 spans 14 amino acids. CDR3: CASSVEGQRETQYF. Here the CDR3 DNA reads TGTGCCAGCAGCGTAGAGGGACAGCGAGAGACCCAGTACTTC.

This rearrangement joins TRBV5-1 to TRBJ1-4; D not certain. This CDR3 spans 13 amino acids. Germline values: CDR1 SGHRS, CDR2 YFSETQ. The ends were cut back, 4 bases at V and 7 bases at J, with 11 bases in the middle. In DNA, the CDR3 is TGCGCCAGCAGCGCGCCGGACCGTGAAAAACTGTTTTTT. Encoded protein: CASSAPDREKLFF.

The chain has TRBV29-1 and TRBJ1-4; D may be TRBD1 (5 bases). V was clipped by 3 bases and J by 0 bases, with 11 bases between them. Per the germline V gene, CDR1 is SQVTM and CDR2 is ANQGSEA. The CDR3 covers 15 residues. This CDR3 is CSVDFGTATNEKLFF. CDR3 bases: TGCAGCGTTGATTTTGGGACCGCAACTAATGAAAAACTGTTTTTT.